The clone carrying this T cell receptor (beta chain) has just one count. Amplification used 60 Vbeta primers and 13 Jbeta primers. Sequenced by immunoSEQ multiplex PCR; TCRdb stores in-frame clones only, minus some. The sample includes roughly 150,000 clones, about 85% seen only once; the top ten take over 2%. The sample is drawn from a study of cytomegalovirus exposure and HLA in healthy donors. CDR1 SGHVS and CDR2 FQNEAQ come from the germline V gene. J gave up 8 bases and V 0 bases, and 4 bases lay outside the gene matches. This CDR3 spans 14 amino acids. The chain recombines TRBV7-8 with TRBJ1-2; 9 positions agree with TRBD1. The sample comprised PBMCs. The receptor comes from a man between 25 and 39 years old in good health and CMV-seropositive. The DNA for the CDR3 is TGTGCCAGCAGCTTAGCCGGGACAGGGAAGGGCTACACCTTC. Translating gives CASSLAGTGKGYTF.